This note documents a single TCR beta chain sequence. TCRdb fed the multiplex PCR reads into MiXCR, producing one record per CDR3 protein. Altogether around 140,000 distinct CDR3 sequences are present, over 25% being singletons, with the ten largest covering about 2.5%. Axillary draining lymph nodes of breast cancer patients supplied the node samples. This record comes from a study of breast tumors, draining lymph nodes, adjacent tissues. The sequencing input was axillary lymph node tissue. This TCR was sampled from a female donor with breast cancer. Some clones in this sample may be carry-over from other donors' samples.

DNA for the CDR3: TGTGCCAGCAGCTGGGGGTTTAGCGGGGGACCCAAAAACATTCAGTACTTC. This sequence encodes CASSWGFSGGPKNIQYF. This chain links TRBV11-2 with TRBJ2-4, with TRBD2 matching 9 bases. Losses at the gene ends were 4 bases for V and 2 bases for J; bases not matched to a gene: 9. The CDR3 has 17 amino acids. Germline lookup yields CDR1 SGHAT and CDR2 FQNNGV. Full variable domain (rest looked up from reference TRBV11-2 and TRBJ2-4): EAGVAQSPRYKIIEKRQSVAFWCNPISGHATLYWYQQILGQGPKLLIQFQNNGVVDDSQLPKDRFSAERLKGVDSTLKIQPAKLEDSAVYLCASSWGFSGGPKNIQYFGAGTRLSVL.